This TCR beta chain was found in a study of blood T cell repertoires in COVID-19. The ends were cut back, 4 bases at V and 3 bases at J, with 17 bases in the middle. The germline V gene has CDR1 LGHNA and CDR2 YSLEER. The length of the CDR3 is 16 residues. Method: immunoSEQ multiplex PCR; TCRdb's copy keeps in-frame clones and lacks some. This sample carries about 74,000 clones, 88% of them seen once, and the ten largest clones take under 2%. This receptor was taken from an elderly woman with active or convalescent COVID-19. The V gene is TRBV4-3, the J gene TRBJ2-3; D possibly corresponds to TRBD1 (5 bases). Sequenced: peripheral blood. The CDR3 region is CASSPRTSRTTDTQYF. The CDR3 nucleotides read TGCGCCAGCAGCCCCCGGACATCGAGAACGACAGATACGCAGTATTTT.